This is a list of T cell receptor beta chains from one sample in a study of blood T cells in healthy people across ages. TCRdb reprocessed the 5' RACE reads via MiXCR and lists one record per CDR3 protein. The repertoire consists of around 850,000 distinct CDR3 sequences, with around 34% occurring once and the leading ten covering under 15%. Sequencing input: blood. These receptors originate from a man aged 18 to 35 in good health. Both conserved end residues are part of each CDR3. D genes are given only for firm matches. The size of a clone is reported for some rows only, either as once, few or many, or as a class for expanded clones.

v_gene	abundance	j_gene	d_gene	CDR3aa	CDR3nt
TRBV20-1	few	TRBJ2-5	TRBD1	CSASGQGQETQYF	TGCAGTGCTAGCGGACAGGGACAAGAGACCCAGTACTTC
TRBV5-1	NA	TRBJ2-7	TRBD2	CASSLMGLAGDNEQYF	TGCGCCAGCAGCCTAATGGGGCTAGCGGGAGACAATGAGCAGTACTTC
TRBV20-1	NA	TRBJ1-5	TRBD1	CSASPVGGQALNQPQHF	TGCAGTGCTAGTCCCGTTGGGGGACAGGCCCTCAATCAGCCCCAGCATTTT
TRBV27	NA	TRBJ2-1	NA	CASSFARTLGSYNEQFF	TGTGCCAGCAGTTTCGCCAGGACCTTAGGGTCCTACAATGAGCAGTTCTTC
TRBV5-1	NA	TRBJ2-5	NA	CASRSGVMGQETQYF	TGCGCCAGCAGGAGTGGAGTGATGGGGCAAGAGACCCAGTACTTC
TRBV12-3/TRBV12-4	few	TRBJ2-3	NA	CASSLLGGLRDTQYF	TGTGCCAGCAGTCTCCTAGGGGGGCTAAGGGATACGCAGTATTTT
TRBV29-1	many	TRBJ1-2	NA	CSVIHQGAGYGYTF	TGCAGCGTTATACACCAGGGTGCGGGCTATGGCTACACCTTC
TRBV7-2	once	TRBJ1-5	NA	CVSSLDSGTNQPQHF	TGTGTCAGCAGCCTCGACTCAGGGACCAATCAGCCCCAGCATTTT
TRBV4-1	NA	TRBJ2-1	TRBD1	CASSQTTPGTVSSYNEQFF	TGCGCCAGCAGCCAGACAACCCCTGGGACAGTGAGCTCCTACAATGAGCAGTTCTTC
TRBV6-2/TRBV6-3	few	TRBJ2-1	TRBD2	CASSYYPKTSGGGNEQFF	TGTGCCAGCAGTTACTACCCAAAGACTAGCGGGGGGGGAAATGAGCAGTTCTTC
TRBV12-3/TRBV12-4	once	TRBJ2-5	NA	CASSLNPRGETQYF	TGTGCCAGCAGTTTAAATCCCAGAGGGGAGACCCAGTACTTC
TRBV4-3	NA	TRBJ2-7	TRBD1	CTSSQTQGADEQYF	TGCACCAGCAGCCAAACACAGGGGGCGGACGAGCAGTACTTC
TRBV12-3/TRBV12-4	few	TRBJ1-5	TRBD1	CASNVTGTRSSNQPQHF	TGTGCCAGCAATGTGACAGGGACAAGATCCAGCAATCAGCCCCAGCATTTT
TRBV4-1	few	TRBJ1-6	TRBD1	CASSQEGRQGNSPLHF	TGCGCCAGCAGCCAAGAAGGGCGACAGGGGAATTCACCCCTCCACTTT
TRBV6-2/TRBV6-3	NA	TRBJ2-1	NA	CASDATWGDEQFF	TGTGCCAGCGACGCGACATGGGGGGACGAGCAGTTCTTC
TRBV2	NA	TRBJ2-5	TRBD1	CASRDRGPNFEGPVKETQYF	TGTGCCAGCCGGGACAGGGGTCCTAATTTTGAGGGTCCCGTAAAAGAGACCCAGTACTTC
TRBV21-1	many	TRBJ2-3	NA	CASIPWAGKRGDTQYF	TGTGCCAGTATCCCGTGGGCCGGGAAAAGAGGGGATACGCAGTATTTT
TRBV14	NA	TRBJ1-4	TRBD1	CASSQERGPQGINEKLFF	TGTGCCAGCAGCCAAGAGCGTGGTCCACAGGGGATTAATGAAAAACTGTTTTTT
TRBV20-1	NA	TRBJ2-1	NA	CSAPGRVGEQFF	TGCAGTGCTCCAGGCCGGGTGGGTGAGCAGTTCTTC
TRBV12-3/TRBV12-4	many	TRBJ1-2	TRBD1	CASNQTGAYYGYTF	TGTGCCAGCAATCAAACAGGGGCGTACTATGGCTACACCTTC
TRBV7-3	NA	TRBJ2-5	TRBD2	CASSLVGTSQETQYF	TGTGCCAGCAGCTTAGTGGGGACTAGTCAAGAGACCCAGTACTTC
TRBV11-2	few	TRBJ2-5	NA	CASSLDRAEETQYF	TGTGCCAGCAGCTTAGATAGGGCGGAAGAGACCCAGTACTTC
TRBV5-1	few	TRBJ1-1	NA	CASSLEASAGEAFF	TGCGCCAGCAGCTTGGAGGCCTCAGCGGGTGAAGCTTTCTTT
TRBV6-5	NA	TRBJ1-1	NA	CASSIDGDTEAFF	TGTGCCAGCAGCATAGACGGGGACACTGAAGCTTTCTTT
TRBV12-3/TRBV12-4	NA	TRBJ2-1	TRBD2	CASTPGLVSETQFF	TGTGCCAGCACCCCCGGACTAGTTTCAGAGACCCAGTTCTTC
TRBV5-1	NA	TRBJ1-1	NA	CASSLLQGAEGTEAFF	TGCGCCAGCAGCTTACTCCAGGGCGCGGAGGGCACTGAAGCTTTCTTT
TRBV25-1	NA	TRBJ2-5	TRBD1	CASSEYGQGQETQYF	TGTGCCAGCAGTGAATACGGACAGGGACAAGAGACCCAGTACTTC
TRBV5-1	few	TRBJ2-1	TRBD2	CASSLAASGGGNEQFF	TGCGCCAGCAGCTTGGCGGCTAGCGGGGGAGGTAATGAGCAGTTCTTC
TRBV4-3	NA	TRBJ2-7	TRBD1	CASSHRPQDRTSYNEQYF	TGCGCCAGCAGCCATCGCCCCCAGGACAGGACCTCCTACAATGAGCAGTACTTC
TRBV12-3/TRBV12-4	few	TRBJ2-2	NA	CATQPSNTGELFF	TGTGCCACCCAGCCTTCGAACACCGGGGAGCTGTTTTTT
TRBV14	once	TRBJ1-1	NA	CASSQDLGFDTEAFF	TGTGCCAGCAGCCAAGATCTAGGATTCGACACTGAAGCTTTCTTT
TRBV10-3	NA	TRBJ2-7	NA	CAISVPGTPQYF	TGTGCCATCAGTGTCCCCGGGACTCCCCAGTACTTC
TRBV3-1	few	TRBJ2-1	TRBD1	CASSQDYRGLYNEQFF	TGTGCCAGCAGCCAAGATTACAGGGGGCTCTACAATGAGCAGTTCTTC
TRBV12-3/TRBV12-4	few	TRBJ2-5	NA	CASSLGDSLVGEQYF	TGTGCCAGCAGTTTAGGGGACTCCCTGGTTGGTGAGCAGTACTTC
TRBV28	few	TRBJ2-6	NA	CASSRQGSSGANVLTF	TGTGCCAGCAGCCGTCAGGGGAGCTCTGGGGCCAACGTCCTGACTTTC
TRBV20-1	many	TRBJ1-5	NA	CSARRQGLGNQPQHF	TGCAGTGCTAGGAGGCAGGGCCTTGGCAATCAGCCCCAGCATTTT
TRBV12-3/TRBV12-4	NA	TRBJ2-5	NA	CASSELGQRQETQYF	TGTGCCAGCAGTGAGCTAGGACAGAGACAAGAGACCCAGTACTTC
TRBV20-1	NA	TRBJ2-7	NA	CSARDFGSTNEQYF	TGCAGTGCTAGAGATTTTGGGTCCACCAACGAGCAGTACTTC
TRBV5-1	NA	TRBJ2-2	NA	CASSHGMGDTGELFF	TGCGCCAGCAGCCATGGCATGGGTGATACCGGGGAGCTGTTTTTT
TRBV7-2	NA	TRBJ1-5	TRBD1	CASSFSGTGGNQPQHF	TGTGCCAGCAGCTTTTCCGGGACAGGGGGTAATCAGCCCCAGCATTTT
TRBV7-2	NA	TRBJ2-5	NA	CASGSAAGETQYF	TGTGCCAGCGGCTCAGCGGCGGGTGAGACCCAGTACTTC